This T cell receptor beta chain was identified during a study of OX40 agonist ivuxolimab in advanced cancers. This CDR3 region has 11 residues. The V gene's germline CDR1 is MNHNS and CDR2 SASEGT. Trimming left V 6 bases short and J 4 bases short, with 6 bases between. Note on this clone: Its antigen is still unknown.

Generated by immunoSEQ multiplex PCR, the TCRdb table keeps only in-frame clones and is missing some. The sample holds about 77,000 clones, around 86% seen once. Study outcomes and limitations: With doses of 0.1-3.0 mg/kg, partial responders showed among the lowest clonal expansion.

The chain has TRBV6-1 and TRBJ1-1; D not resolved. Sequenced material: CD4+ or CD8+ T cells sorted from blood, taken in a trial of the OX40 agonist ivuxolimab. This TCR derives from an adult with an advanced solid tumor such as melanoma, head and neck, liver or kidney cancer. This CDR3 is CASRVGTEAFF. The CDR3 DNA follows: TGTGCCAGCAGAGTCGGCACTGAAGCTTTCTTT.